The T cell receptor beta chain under discussion was sequenced for a study of shared clonotypes between healthy human individuals. Study as a whole: Every donor yielded three CD4 naive, three CD4 memory, two CD8 naive and one CD8 memory plate.

In the naive CD8 group, cells lacked CD45RO and were positively selected for CCR7, so terminally differentiated effector memory CD45RA+ cells were left out. Comment on this clone: No antigen is known for it. Other DNA sequences within the sample encode an identical CDR3.

The V gene lost 3 bases and the J gene lost 4 bases, with 9 bases spanning the gap. The CDR3 runs to 13 residues. The germline gives CDR1 LNHDA, CDR2 SQIVND (reference sequence). This table comes from immunoSEQ multiplex PCR, and its TCRdb copy is limited to in-frame clones, with some not included. The table has around 2.1 million clones, about 92% seen once. Study-level results: An effect of sequencing depth on clonotype sharing among donors was expected. Only blood was sampled; tissue repertoires likely differ.

The sample taken for sequencing was naive CD8+ T cells from PBMCs. The sequence derives from a man between 18 and 29 years old in good health. Some clones in this sample may be carry-over from other donors' samples. V usage is TRBV19 and J usage is TRBJ1-2; D remains unclear. The CDR3 nucleotides are TGTGCCAGTAGTATTAGCGCAGGCTATGGCTACACCTTC. It codes for CASSISAGYGYTF.